The T cell receptor (beta chain) under discussion was sequenced for a study of early T cells in non-severe SARS-CoV-2 infection. Study-wide background: Bulk RNA taken from unsorted whole blood was sequenced, leaving chains unpaired.

This clonotype was picked up a small number of times. Its matching antigen is unknown. The length of the CDR3 is 17 residues. V dropped 5 bases and J dropped 4; count of bases not matched to a gene: 12. The germline CDR1 and CDR2 sequences are MGHDK and SYGVNS. Broader study findings: Matching with VDJdb favored anti-spike CD8 responses (missing private and CD4 specificities).

TCRdb independently ran MiXCR on the 5' RACE reads; one entry per CDR3 protein. The data hold approximately 66,000 distinct CDR3 sequences, with about 13% observed a single time. The clonotype comes from an adult who was a healthcare worker with PCR-confirmed SARS-CoV-2 infection or an uninfected control (not recorded which). V usage is TRBV25-1 and J usage is TRBJ2-3, with 10 bases fitting TRBD1. Material for sequencing was whole blood. CDR3 loop: CASSLSRDRGRADTQYF. The CDR3 bases are TGTGCCAGCAGTCTAAGCCGGGACAGGGGTCGCGCAGATACGCAGTATTTT.